A selection of T cell receptor beta chains follows, all from one sample in a study of cytomegalovirus exposure and HLA in healthy donors. Sequenced by immunoSEQ multiplex PCR; TCRdb stores in-frame clones only, minus some. The sample consists of about 110,000 clones, approximately 81% of them appearing once. Sequencing was done on a sample of PBMCs. These receptors were collected from a woman aged 25 to 39 in good health and CMV-seronegative. Both conserved end residues are part of each CDR3. The D gene is left open where the match is weak. For some rows the clone size is stated as once, few or many, or as a class when expanded; others skip it.

D gene | clone size | J gene | V gene | CDR3 DNA | CDR3 protein
- | - | TRBJ1-1 | TRBV5-5 | TGTGCCAGCAGCTTGGAAGATGGGGGGGGTGAAGCTTTCTTT | CASSLEDGGGEAFF
- | few | TRBJ2-1 | TRBV7-2 | TGTGCCAGCAGCTTCCGGGACACCTACAATGAGCAGTTCTTC | CASSFRDTYNEQFF
TRBD2 | - | TRBJ2-2 | TRBV5-4 | TGTGCCAGCAGCCCAGGGACTAGCGGGAACACCGGGGAGCTGTTTTTT | CASSPGTSGNTGELFF
TRBD2 | - | TRBJ2-1 | TRBV19 | TGTGCCAGTAGGGACCGGGGACTAGCGGGAAATGAGCAGTTCTTC | CASRDRGLAGNEQFF
TRBD2 | - | TRBJ2-1 | TRBV29-1 | TGCAGCGCCCCGGGACTAGCGGGAGGGATAGGGGAGCAGTTCTTC | CSAPGLAGGIGEQFF
- | - | TRBJ2-1 | TRBV28 | TGTGCCAGCAGTTTATCGCAGGGAGAGCAGTTCTTC | CASSLSQGEQFF
TRBD2 | - | TRBJ2-1 | TRBV7-6 | TGTGCCAGCAGCCCCGGGATAGCGGGAGTGAGTTTCAATGAGCAGTTCTTC | CASSPGIAGVSFNEQFF
TRBD2 | - | TRBJ2-7 | TRBV6-5 | TGTGCCAGCAGTTACTCGGAACTAGCGGGCGAGCAGTACTTC | CASSYSELAGEQYF
TRBD2 | - | TRBJ2-1 | TRBV5-1 | TGCGCCAGCAGCTTGGGCGGCGGGAGGCTCACCTACAATGAGCAGTTCTTC | CASSLGGGRLTYNEQFF
TRBD2 | - | TRBJ2-7 | TRBV5-1 | TGCGCCAGCAGCTTGTCAGCGGGGAGCTCCTACGAGCAGTACTTC | CASSLSAGSSYEQYF
- | - | TRBJ1-2 | TRBV19 | TGTGCCAGTAGTCCGGGTTCATATGGCTACACCTTC | CASSPGSYGYTF